These 20 T cell receptor beta chains came from one sample sequenced in a study of blood T cell repertoires in COVID-19. This table comes from immunoSEQ multiplex PCR, and its TCRdb copy is limited to in-frame clones, with some not included. Among 75,000 to 90,000 clones listed, roughly 82% were seen once. The specimen sequenced was peripheral blood. The source is a man in his fifties with active COVID-19.

V gene TRBV27 combines with J gene TRBJ2-3; a possible D gene is TRBD2 (6 bases). This CDR3 is built from 15 residues. Germline assignment: CDR1 MNHEY and CDR2 SMNVEV (reference sequence). Trimming pared 3 bases from V and 2 bases from J, leaving 12 bases between. The chain's CDR3 is CASSFTGTFTDTQYF. In DNA form, the CDR3 reads TGTGCCAGCAGTTTTACGGGGACTTTCACAGATACGCAGTATTTT.

The table lists this clone with a few counts. The V call is TRBV6-5, the J call TRBJ1-1, with a tentative D call TRBD1 (6 bases). Germline V CDR1 and CDR2: MNHEY, SVGAGI. The V end was cut by 0 bases, the J end by 11 bases, with 19 bases between. This CDR3 spans 15 amino acids. The CDR3 coding sequence is TGTGCCAGCAGTTACTCGATGGGGGCCCGGAATCGCGCTTTCTTT. Encoded protein: CASSYSMGARNRAFF.

V and J are TRBV20-1 and TRBJ2-7; 7 nucleotides align to TRBD1. CDR1 is DFQATT, CDR2 SNEGSKA, per germline (reference sequence). This CDR3 contains 13 residues. V gave up 3 bases and J gave up 4 bases; unmatched junction bases: 6. The chain's CDR3 is CSASNPDRYEQYF. CDR3 bases: TGCAGTGCTAGTAACCCGGACAGGTACGAGCAGTACTTC.

Concerning this clone: One junction end does not reproduce the germline sequence, and a read error may be involved. V is TRBV3-1 (or the pseudogene TRBV3-2) and J is TRBJ2-2; unclear D gene. CDR3 size: 19 residues. The germline gives CDR1 LGHDT, CDR2 YNNKEL (reference sequence). CDR3: CASSQEIEVAGRNPGELFF. CDR3 bases: TGTGCCAGCAGCCAAGAAATCGAGGTAGCCGGTAGGAACCCCGGGGAGCTGTTTTTT.

V is TRBV5-1 and J is TRBJ2-5, with 8 bases that match TRBD1. J lost 5 bases, V lost 1 base, and 1 base had no gene match. Germline CDR1 is SGHRS and CDR2 is YFSETQ. CDR3 length: 13 amino acids. The CDR3 nucleotides are TGCGCCAGCAGCTTGACAGGGGGGGAGACCCAGTACTTC. It encodes CASSLTGGETQYF.

CDR3 sequence (DNA): TGTGCCAGCAGCTCTGGACAGGGGGCAAACTATGGCTACACCTTC. This translates into CASSSGQGANYGYTF. This rearrangement joins TRBV5-6 to TRBJ1-2, with 11 nucleotides matching TRBD1. CDR3 length equals 15 residues. The V gene end was trimmed by 3 bases and the J gene end by 2 bases; junction bases not matched to a gene: 3. Germline-derived CDR1 and CDR2 are SGHDT and YYEEEE.

The chain combines TRBV7-8 with TRBJ2-2; 7 nucleotides line up with TRBD2. In germline, CDR1 is SGHVS, CDR2 FQNEAQ. CDR3 length: 15 residues. The V segment lost 6 bases and the J segment 5 bases; nucleotides outside the gene matches: 9. As DNA, the CDR3 is TGTGCCAGCAGTCTCGGGGACTACTCGACCGGGGAGCTGTTTTTT. Amino acids: CASSLGDYSTGELFF.

V is TRBV15 and J is TRBJ1-2; possible D gene TRBD1, 5 bases. Per the germline V gene, CDR1 is LNHNV and CDR2 is YYDKDF (reference sequence). The CDR3 is 16 amino acids. V lost 0 bases, J lost 3 bases, and 14 bases lay in between. The chain's CDR3 is CATSRDGGGPYYGYTF. The CDR3 region has the DNA TGTGCCACCAGCAGAGACGGGGGTGGCCCCTACTATGGCTACACCTTC.

In this sample, this clone turned up once. The chain has TRBV24-1 and TRBJ1-1, with TRBD1 as a possible D gene (5 bases). Deletions cut 2 bases from V and 1 base from J, with 10 bases between. Per germline, CDR1 KGHDR and CDR2 SFDVKD. The CDR3 consists of 15 residues. The CDR3 nucleotides are TGTGCCACCAGTGATTCCCGTACAGGGAACACTGAAGCTTTCTTT. It translates to CATSDSRTGNTEAFF.

This clone was counted only a few times. The chain is built from TRBV7-3 and TRBJ2-1; D might be TRBD2 (5 bases). CDR1 SGHTA and CDR2 FQGTGA come from the germline V gene. Trimming removed 3 bases at V and 9 bases at J, with 6 bases between. This CDR3 has 11 residues. This CDR3 is CASSLRAEQFF. The CDR3 bases are TGTGCCAGCAGCTTGAGGGCTGAGCAGTTCTTC.

The chain has TRBV7-6 and TRBJ1-3; D may be TRBD1 (5 bases). Germline values: CDR1 SGHVS, CDR2 FNYEAQ. Trimming left V 4 bases short and J 0 bases short, with 25 bases between. CDR3 length: 20 amino acids. The CDR3, as DNA: TGTGCCAGCAGCTCCTCTGGCGTATTTCGTGCAGGGAACTCTGGAAACACCATATATTTT. This sequence encodes CASSSSGVFRAGNSGNTIYF.

The rearrangement links TRBV5-5 to TRBJ1-3; D is unclear. CDR1 and CDR2 (germline): SGHKS, YYEKEE (reference sequence). This CDR3 region has 13 residues. Trimming removed 6 bases at V and 0 bases at J, with 7 bases between. The CDR3 coding sequence is TGTGCCAGCACCGGACTCTCTGGAAACACCATATATTTT. This sequence encodes CASTGLSGNTIYF.

The rearrangement joins TRBV9 to TRBJ2-3; the match to TRBD2 covers 13 bases. Germline CDR1 SGDLS, CDR2 YYNGEE. The CDR3 runs 16 residues. The V gene end was trimmed by 5 bases and the J gene end by 4 bases; junction bases not matched to a gene: 7. The CDR3 DNA reads TGTGCCAGCAGTGGTAGACTAGCGGGAGGTGCAGATACGCAGTATTTT. Protein: CASSGRLAGGADTQYF.

This clone has just a few counts. The chain's CDR3 is CASSHRSGQPQHF. CDR3 nucleotide sequence: TGTGCCAGCAGCCACCGGTCTGGTCAGCCCCAGCATTTT. The J gene is TRBJ1-5, the V gene TRBV28, with D unresolved. This CDR3 spans 13 amino acids. Germline loops: CDR1 MDHEN, CDR2 SYDVKM. The V end lost 6 bases, the J end lost 6 bases, and 12 bases lay between the germline ends.

The CDR3 DNA reads TGTGCCATCAGTGAGGCCGGGACAGGGGGCAGGGAGTACTTC. This translates into CAISEAGTGGREYF. The rearrangement links TRBV10-3 to TRBJ2-7, with 12 positions matching TRBD1. This CDR3 is 14 amino acids long. After removal of 2 bases from V and 11 bases from J, the junction contained 7 bases not matched to a gene. Looked up from germline, CDR1 is ENHRY and CDR2 is SYGVKD.

Of note for this clone: Germline is not matched at one junction end, which may reflect a read error. This chain uses TRBV7-7 with TRBJ1-4; the D is unclear. CDR3 length: 13 residues. The germline V gene encodes CDR1 SSHAT and CDR2 FNYEAQ (reference sequence). The CDR3 DNA reads TGTGCTAGCAGCTTGAGGCCGGGTGAAAAACTGTTTTTT. Protein sequence: CASSLRPGEKLFF.

The CDR3 sequence: CASSQGEPGQGAYGANVLTF. The CDR3 DNA reads TGTGCCAGCAGCCAAGGGGAACCGGGACAGGGGGCGTATGGGGCCAACGTCCTGACTTTC. The rearrangement uses TRBV4-2 and TRBJ2-6, with TRBD1 matching over 12 bases. The CDR3 spans 20 residues. CDR1 is LGHNA and CDR2 is YNFKEQ in the germline V gene. With 1 base clipped from V and 3 bases from J, the junction kept 10 bases outside the gene matches.

The chain carries TRBV28 and TRBJ1-1, with 10 bases matching TRBD1. Trimming removed 4 bases from V and 0 bases from J; junction bases left unmatched: 5. CDR3 length: 16 residues. Germline loops: CDR1 MDHEN, CDR2 SYDVKM. CDR3 sequence reads: CASSSGTGALNTEAFF. DNA of the CDR3: TGTGCCAGCAGTTCCGGGACAGGGGCTTTGAACACTGAAGCTTTCTTT.

V is TRBV18 and J is TRBJ1-5; D not resolved. The V end lost 5 bases, the J end lost 3 bases, and 11 bases lay between the germline ends. The CDR3 spans 14 residues. Germline assignment: CDR1 KGHSH and CDR2 LQKENI. CDR3 sequence (DNA): TGTGCCAGCTCAACCGGACTGATCAATCAGCCCCAGCATTTT. It encodes CASSTGLINQPQHF.

The rearrangement uses TRBV4-3 and TRBJ2-1, with D possibly matching TRBD1 (7 bases). V lost 4 bases to trimming and J lost 12 bases, with 16 bases between them. Germline lookup yields CDR1 LGHNA and CDR2 YSLEER. The CDR3 totals 13 residues. CDR3 sequence (DNA): TGCGCCAGCAGCCCGACCGCGGGACAGAGGCAGTTCTTC. It is translated as CASSPTAGQRQFF.